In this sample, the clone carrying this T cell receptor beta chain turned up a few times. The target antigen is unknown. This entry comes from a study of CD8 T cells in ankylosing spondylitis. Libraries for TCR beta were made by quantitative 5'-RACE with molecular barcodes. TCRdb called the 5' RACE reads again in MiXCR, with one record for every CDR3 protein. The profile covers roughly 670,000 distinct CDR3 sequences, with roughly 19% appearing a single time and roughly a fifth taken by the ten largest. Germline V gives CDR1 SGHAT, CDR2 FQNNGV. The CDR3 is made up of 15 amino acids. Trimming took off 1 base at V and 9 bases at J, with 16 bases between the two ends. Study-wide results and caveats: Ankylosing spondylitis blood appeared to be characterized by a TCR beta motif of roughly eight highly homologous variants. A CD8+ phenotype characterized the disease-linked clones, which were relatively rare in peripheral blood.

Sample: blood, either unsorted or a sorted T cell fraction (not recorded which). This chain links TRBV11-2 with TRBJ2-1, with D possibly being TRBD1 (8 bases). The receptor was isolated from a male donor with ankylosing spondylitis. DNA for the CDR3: TGTGCCAGCAGCTTAGGGGGGGGACAGGTGGGTGAGCAGTTCTTC. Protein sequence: CASSLGGGQVGEQFF.